This T cell receptor (beta chain) was sequenced for a study of CD8+CD57+ T cells in acquired aplastic anemia. Selection for sequencing was limited to patients who had shown CD8+CD57+ cell expansion by flow cytometry. The germline gives CDR1 PRHDT, CDR2 FYEKMQ (reference sequence). The CDR3 runs to 15 residues. With 5 bases removed from V and 4 bases from J, the gap between germline ends came to 18 bases. Genomic DNA acted as the template from which TCR beta VDJ combination and CDR3 sequence profiling were carried out. TCRdb ran MiXCR on the reads and lists one entry per CDR3 protein. The sample records around 430,000 distinct CDR3 sequences, around a third being singletons. This clonotype was observed many times.

Specimen: sorted CD4+, CD8+, or CD8+CD57+ T cells (not recorded which) from PBMCs. The receptor's source is a human donor with aplastic anemia. The J gene is TRBJ2-7, the V gene TRBV13, with a possible D match to TRBD2 (6 bases). CDR3: CASSQVDRRGYEQYF. As DNA, the CDR3 is TGTGCCAGCAGCCAGGTTGATCGGAGGGGTTACGAGCAGTACTTC.